One and the same sample provided the 5 T cell receptor beta chains below, sequenced in a study of neurological immune-mediated disorders. Using its own MiXCR run on the 5' RACE reads, TCRdb lists one record per CDR3 protein. The sample has about 62,000 distinct CDR3 sequences; more than 4% are singletons. The specimen was PBMCs. These receptors all stem from a woman aged 45-59 years with multiple sclerosis.

This clonotype was recorded at least ten times. One junction end disagrees with the germline gene, perhaps due to a read error. The genes are TRBV12-3 or TRBV12-4 and TRBJ1-6; 7 nucleotides agree with TRBD1. The CDR3 has 16 residues. CDR3 amino acids: CASRGLGGTYNSPLNF. The CDR3 coding sequence is TGTGCCAGCCGCGGGCTAGGGGGCACCTATAATTCACCCCTCAACTTT.

This clonotype has a handful of counts. A junction end diverges from the germline sequence, so it may reflect a read error. This chain connects TRBV20-1 to TRBJ1-6, with D uncertain. Looked up from germline, CDR1 is DFQATT and CDR2 is SNEGSKA (reference sequence). The CDR3 spans 15 residues. The CDR3 region is CSASLLNVVDSPLNF. CDR3 DNA sequence: TGCAGTGCTAGTTTGCTGAATGTTGTAGATTCACCCCTCAACTTT.

This clonotype was found many times. Given the absence of the conserved phenylalanine or tryptophan at the CDR3 end, a read error is likely. The limits of the CDR3 on the DNA are not certain, so only TCRdb's listed CDR3 is given. V is TRBV7-6 and J is TRBJ1-1. Germline-derived CDR1 and CDR2 are SGHVS and FNYEAQ. The length of the CDR3 is 9 amino acids, counting both ends. The CDR3 here is CASSLLHGG.

This clonotype has a handful of counts. The CDR3 end shows no conserved phenylalanine or tryptophan, and so a read error is likely. V is TRBV20-1 and J is TRBJ2-1; no reliable D call. V was clipped by 5 bases and J by 4 bases, with 15 bases between them. CDR1 and CDR2 from the germline V gene are DFQATT and SNEGSKA (reference sequence). There are 14 residues in the CDR3. The CDR3 region has the DNA TGCAGTGCTTCATCAGGCTCCACTTACAATGAGCAGTTCAAC. Protein: CSASSGSTYNEQFN.

This clonotype occurred many times. This chain uses TRBV12-3 or TRBV12-4 with TRBJ1-1, with D perhaps TRBD1 (5 bases). The CDR3 covers 14 residues. Trimming stripped 4 bases from V and 2 bases from J, with 11 bases between. The CDR3 protein is CASSWGGRNTEAFF. DNA of the CDR3: TGTGCCAGCAGTTGGGGGGGTCGAAACACTGAAGCTTTCTTT.